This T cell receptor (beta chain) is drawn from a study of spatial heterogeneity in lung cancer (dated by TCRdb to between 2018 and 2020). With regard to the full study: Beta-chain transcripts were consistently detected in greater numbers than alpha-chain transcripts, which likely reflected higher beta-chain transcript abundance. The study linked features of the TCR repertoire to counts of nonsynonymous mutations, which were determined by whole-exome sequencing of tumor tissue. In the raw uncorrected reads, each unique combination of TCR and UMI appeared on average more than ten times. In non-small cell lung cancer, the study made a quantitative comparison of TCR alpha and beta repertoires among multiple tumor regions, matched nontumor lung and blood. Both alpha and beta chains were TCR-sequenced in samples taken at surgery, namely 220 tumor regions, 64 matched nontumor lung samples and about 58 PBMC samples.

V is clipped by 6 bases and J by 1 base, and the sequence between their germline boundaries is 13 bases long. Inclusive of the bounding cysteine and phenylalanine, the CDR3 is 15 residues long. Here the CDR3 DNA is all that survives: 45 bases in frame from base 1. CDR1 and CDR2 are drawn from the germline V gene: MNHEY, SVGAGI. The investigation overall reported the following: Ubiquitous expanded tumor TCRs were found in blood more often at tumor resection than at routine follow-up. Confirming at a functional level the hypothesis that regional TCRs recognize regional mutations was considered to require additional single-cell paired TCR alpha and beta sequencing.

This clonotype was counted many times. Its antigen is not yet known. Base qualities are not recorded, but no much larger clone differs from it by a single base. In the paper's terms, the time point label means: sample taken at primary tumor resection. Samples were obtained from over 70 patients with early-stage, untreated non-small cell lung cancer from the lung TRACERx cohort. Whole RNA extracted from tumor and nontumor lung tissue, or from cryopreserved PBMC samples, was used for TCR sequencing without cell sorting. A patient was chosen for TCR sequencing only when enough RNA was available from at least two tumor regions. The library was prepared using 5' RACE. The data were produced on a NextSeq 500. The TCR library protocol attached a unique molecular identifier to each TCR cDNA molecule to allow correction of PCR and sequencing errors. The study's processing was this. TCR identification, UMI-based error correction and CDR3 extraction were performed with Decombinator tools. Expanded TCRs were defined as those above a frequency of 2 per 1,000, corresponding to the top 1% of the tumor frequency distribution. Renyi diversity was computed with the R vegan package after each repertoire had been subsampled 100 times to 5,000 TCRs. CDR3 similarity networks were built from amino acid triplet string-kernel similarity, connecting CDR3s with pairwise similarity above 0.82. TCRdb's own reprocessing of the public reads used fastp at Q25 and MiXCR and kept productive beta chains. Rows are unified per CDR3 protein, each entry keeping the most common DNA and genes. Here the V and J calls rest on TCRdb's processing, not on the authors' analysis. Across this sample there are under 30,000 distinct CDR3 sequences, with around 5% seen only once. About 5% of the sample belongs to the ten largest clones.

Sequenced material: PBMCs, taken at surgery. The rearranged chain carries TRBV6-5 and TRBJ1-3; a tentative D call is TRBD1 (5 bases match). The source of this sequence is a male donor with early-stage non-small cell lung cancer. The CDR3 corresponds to CASRTDSSSGNTIYF. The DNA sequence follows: TGTGCCAGCAGAACCGACAGCTCTTCTGGAAACACCATATATTTT.